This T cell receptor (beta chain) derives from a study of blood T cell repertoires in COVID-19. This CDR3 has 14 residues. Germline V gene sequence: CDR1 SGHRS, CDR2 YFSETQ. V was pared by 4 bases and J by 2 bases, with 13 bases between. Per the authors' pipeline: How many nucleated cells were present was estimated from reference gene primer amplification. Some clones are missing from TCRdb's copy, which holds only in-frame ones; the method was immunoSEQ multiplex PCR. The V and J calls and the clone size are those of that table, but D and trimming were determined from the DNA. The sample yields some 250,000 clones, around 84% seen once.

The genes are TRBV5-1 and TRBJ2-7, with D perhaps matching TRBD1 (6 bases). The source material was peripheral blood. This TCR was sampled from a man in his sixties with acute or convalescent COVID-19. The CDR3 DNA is TGCGCCAGCAGCCCAGAGACAGGCCCCTACGAGCAGTACTTC. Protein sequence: CASSPETGPYEQYF.